Below are 31 T cell receptor beta chains sequenced from a single sample in a study of PD-1 blockade in classical Hodgkin lymphoma. This table comes from immunoSEQ multiplex PCR, and its TCRdb copy is limited to in-frame clones, with some not included. The profile shows around 150,000 clones, around 73% of them singletons. Every one of the patients relapsed after autologous stem cell transplantation (brentuximab vedotin exposure was variable). The input for sequencing was peripheral blood mononuclear cells (PBMCs), taken before the second cycle of nivolumab. The source is a human donor with classical Hodgkin lymphoma.

The V and J genes are TRBV27 and TRBJ2-5; 9 nucleotides line up with TRBD1. The CDR3 totals 13 residues. Germline V gene data show CDR1 as MNHEY and CDR2 as SMNVEV (reference sequence). Trimming removed 3 bases from V and 8 bases from J; junction bases left unmatched: 4. CDR3 sequence reads: CASSFVDRGTQYF. The CDR3 region has the DNA TGTGCCAGCAGTTTTGTGGACAGGGGTACCCAGTACTTC.

This chain joins TRBV5-5 and TRBJ2-7, with D hard to call. Germline assignment: CDR1 SGHKS and CDR2 YYEKEE (reference sequence). V gave up 0 bases and J gave up 2 bases, with 9 bases separating them. The CDR3 sequence is 14 residues long. The CDR3 here is CASSLGYSTYEQYF. The CDR3 DNA reads as TGTGCCAGCAGCTTGGGGTACTCGACCTACGAGCAGTACTTC.

J is TRBJ2-1 and V is TRBV9; 12 positions match TRBD2. CDR1 is SGDLS and CDR2 is YYNGEE in the germline V gene. This CDR3 spans 18 amino acids. V trimming: 0 bases; J trimming: 3 bases; junction bases outside the gene matches: 7. The DNA for the CDR3 is TGTGCCAGCAGCGTAGCAGCTAGCGGGGGGGCCGTCTACAATGAGCAGTTCTTC. Protein: CASSVAASGGAVYNEQFF. The full variable domain, rest sourced from reference TRBV9 and TRBJ2-1, is DSGVTQTPKHLITATGQRVTLRCSPRSGDLSVYWYQQSLDQGLQFLIQYYNGEERAKGNILERFSAQQFPDLHSELNLSSLELGDSALYFCASSVAASGGAVYNEQFFGPGTRLTVL.

This chain uses TRBV6-6 with TRBJ1-6; a possible D gene is TRBD1 (5 bases). Trimming took 5 bases from V and 9 from J, leaving 11 bases between them. The CDR3 is made up of 13 amino acids. Germline CDR1 reads MNHNY; CDR2 reads SVGAGI (reference sequence). The CDR3 region is CASSIFTGSPLHF. DNA of the CDR3: TGTGCCAGCAGTATCTTTACAGGTTCACCCCTCCACTTT.

The V gene is TRBV7-6, the J gene TRBJ1-2, with D perhaps matching TRBD1 (5 bases). CDR1 is SGHVS, CDR2 FNYEAQ, per germline. This CDR3 has 15 amino acids. Trimming left V 3 bases short and J 0 bases short, with 11 bases between. The CDR3 sequence is CASSLDDSANYGYTF. CDR3 coding DNA: TGTGCCAGCAGCTTGGACGACAGTGCTAACTATGGCTACACCTTC.

With regard to this clone: One end of the junction is discordant with germline, which a read error may explain. This chain joins TRBV9 and TRBJ2-2; D is possibly TRBD2 (7 bases). The germline V gene has CDR1 SGDLS and CDR2 YYNGEE. The CDR3 has 15 residues. The CDR3 DNA sequence: TGTGCCAGCAGCGTATGCTGGGGGGGCACCCGGGGAGCTGTTTTT. As protein: CASSVCWGGTRGAVF.

The J gene is TRBJ2-3, the V gene TRBV6-6, with 8 bases aligning to TRBD1. Losses at the gene ends were 6 bases for V and 1 base for J; bases not matched to a gene: 9. CDR3 length: 16 amino acids. Per the germline V gene, CDR1 is MNHNY and CDR2 is SVGAGI (reference sequence). The CDR3 DNA is TGTGCCAGCAGCTTACCCGGGACAGGTGGCACAGATACGCAGTATTTT. It yields the protein CASSLPGTGGTDTQYF.

This chain links TRBV11-2 with TRBJ2-7; 11 bases line up with TRBD1. Germline assignment: CDR1 SGHAT and CDR2 FQNNGV. CDR3 size: 15 residues. V was pared by 5 bases and J by 2 bases, with 5 bases of the junction left unmatched. In DNA form, the CDR3 reads TGTGCCAGCAGCGCCCGGGACAGGGGGACCTACGAGCAGTACTTC. Translation: CASSARDRGTYEQYF.

The V and J genes are TRBV19 and TRBJ1-5; TRBD1 is a possible D gene (6 bases). The germline V gene encodes CDR1 LNHDA and CDR2 SQIVND (reference sequence). Trimming removed 5 bases from V and 2 bases from J, with 16 bases in between. The CDR3 length is 16 residues. CDR3 protein: CASSRATGWGNQPQHF. The CDR3 region has the DNA TGTGCCAGTAGTCGGGCAACAGGGTGGGGCAATCAGCCCCAGCATTTT.

The chain carries TRBV7-8 and TRBJ1-5; 11 positions agree with TRBD1. Trimming took 5 bases from V and 7 from J; bases not matched to a gene: 10. CDR3 length equals 16 residues. The germline V gene encodes CDR1 SGHVS and CDR2 FQNEAQ. Here the CDR3 reads CASSVRDRGFGQPQHF. CDR3 in DNA: TGTGCCAGCAGCGTCCGGGACAGGGGGTTCGGGCAGCCCCAGCATTTT.

CDR3 DNA: TGTGCCAGCAGTCTAAGCGGGGGAGAGACCCAGTACTTC. As protein: CASSLSGGETQYF. V and J are TRBV11-2 and TRBJ2-5, with 8 bases identical to TRBD2. The length of the CDR3 is 13 residues. Losses at the gene ends were 6 bases for V and 4 bases for J; bases not matched to a gene: 4. CDR1 is SGHAT and CDR2 is FQNNGV in the germline V gene.

This clone was observed a single time. The chain uses TRBV7-9 and TRBJ1-3; no firm D call. Germline loops: CDR1 SEHNR, CDR2 FQNEAQ (reference sequence). The CDR3 has 16 amino acids. V lost 6 bases and J lost 0, with 15 bases in between. CDR3 bases: TGTGCCAGCAGTCCTCAAGGAGGTTTCTCTGGAAACACCATATATTTT. Its translation is CASSPQGGFSGNTIYF. Drawing the rest from reference TRBV7-9 and TRBJ1-3, the complete variable domain is DTGVSQNPRHKITKRGQNVTFRCDPISEHNRLYWYRQTLGQGPEFLTYFQNEAQLEKSRLLSDRFSAERPKGSFSTLEIQRTEQGDSAMYLCASSPQGGFSGNTIYFGEGSWLTVV.

V usage is TRBV6-4 and J usage is TRBJ1-2; D gene unclear. Trimming shortened V by 6 bases and J by 4 bases, and 18 bases separated the two germline ends. The germline CDR1 and CDR2 sequences are MRHNA and SNTAGT. The CDR3 consists of 15 residues. The CDR3 nucleotides are TGTGCCAGCAGACCCCCCGGTGAATGGAGCTATGGCTACACCTTC. This gives the protein CASRPPGEWSYGYTF.

The chain joins TRBV4-2 to TRBJ2-3; TRBD2 agrees at 11 bases. CDR3 size: 16 residues. Germline V gene lookup returns CDR1 LGHNA and CDR2 YNFKEQ. Trimming removed 1 base from V and 5 bases from J; junction bases left unmatched: 5. The CDR3 loop is CASSQVLAGAGDTQYF. The CDR3 coding sequence is TGTGCCAGCAGCCAAGTACTAGCGGGAGCGGGAGATACGCAGTATTTT.

This clone was detected only once. This chain joins TRBV6-5 and TRBJ1-2, with D perhaps matching TRBD1 (6 bases). CDR3 size: 13 residues. Trimming took off 2 bases at V and 4 bases at J, with 8 bases between the two ends. The V gene's germline CDR1 is MNHEY and CDR2 SVGAGI. CDR3 sequence: CASSYRGGYGYTF. CDR3 sequence (DNA): TGTGCCAGCAGTTACAGGGGGGGCTATGGCTACACCTTC.

The chain has TRBV27 and TRBJ1-4, with 9 bases fitting TRBD1. Germline CDR1 is MNHEY and CDR2 is SMNVEV (reference sequence). CDR3 size: 14 residues. V shed 6 bases, J shed 7 bases, and the junction held 6 bases outside the gene matches. The DNA of the CDR3 is TGTGCCAGCAGGATACAGGGGGCAGGTGAAAAACTGTTTTTT. As protein: CASRIQGAGEKLFF.

The rearrangement links TRBV7-2 to TRBJ2-7; either TRBD1 or TRBD2 may supply D (5 bases each). Trimming took 3 bases from V and 0 from J, leaving 15 bases between them. This CDR3 spans 16 amino acids. Germline CDR1 SGHTA, CDR2 FQGNSA. CDR3 in DNA: TGTGCCAGCAGCTTCCCCGGGCAGGGAGCCTCCTACGAGCAGTACTTC. It encodes CASSFPGQGASYEQYF.

This sequence joins TRBV19 and TRBJ2-2; D is unresolved. The CDR3 extends over 14 amino acids. Deletions cut 7 bases from V and 2 bases from J, with 11 bases between. Per the germline V gene, CDR1 is LNHDA and CDR2 is SQIVND (reference sequence). The CDR3 sequence is CASTRLANTGELFF. CDR3 sequence (DNA): TGTGCCAGTACAAGACTGGCTAACACCGGGGAGCTGTTTTTT.

The count of this clone is one. The chain joins TRBV15 to TRBJ2-7, with D maybe TRBD2 (5 bases). Germline CDR1 is LNHNV and CDR2 is YYDKDF (reference sequence). The V end lost 6 bases, the J end lost 4 bases, and 19 bases lay between the germline ends. This CDR3 is built from 15 residues. The CDR3 is CATRGGEGTLYEQYF. CDR3 coding DNA: TGTGCCACCAGGGGCGGTGAGGGAACACTTTACGAGCAGTACTTC.

A single count supports this clone. This sequence joins TRBV28 and TRBJ1-1; the D gene is possibly TRBD1 (6 bases). In germline, CDR1 is MDHEN, CDR2 SYDVKM. The V and J ends lost 2 bases and 4 bases respectively, with 11 bases between them. This CDR3 region has 14 residues. CDR3 DNA: TGTGCCAGCAGTTTAGGGGGGGCGGGCACTGAAGCTTTCTTT. Translation: CASSLGGAGTEAFF.

This rearrangement joins TRBV15 to TRBJ2-3; TRBD2 aligns across 12 bases. Germline V lookup: CDR1 LNHNV, CDR2 YYDKDF (reference sequence). This CDR3 has 16 residues. Germline trimming cut 3 bases from V and 3 bases from J; bases unmatched to any gene: 4. The CDR3 sequence: CATSRASGRGTDTQYF. CDR3 DNA: TGTGCCACCAGCAGGGCTAGCGGGAGGGGAACAGATACGCAGTATTTT.

The chain is built from TRBV6-1 and TRBJ2-7; D is possibly TRBD2 (6 bases). Germline-derived CDR1 and CDR2 are MNHNS and SASEGT. The CDR3 loop spans 16 amino acids. V was trimmed by 3 bases and J by 0 bases, leaving 15 bases between them. The CDR3 sequence: CASSDRRRGFSYEQYF. In nucleotides, the CDR3 is TGTGCCAGCAGTGACCGGAGGCGGGGCTTCTCCTACGAGCAGTACTTC.

The chain's CDR3 is CASSPGGRSGNTIYF. The CDR3 coding sequence is TGTGCCAGTAGTCCAGGGGGCCGCTCTGGAAACACCATATATTTT. The V call is TRBV19, the J call TRBJ1-3, with 8 bases fitting TRBD1. Germline V gene lookup returns CDR1 LNHDA and CDR2 SQIVND (reference sequence). The CDR3 loop spans 15 amino acids. Trimming removed 5 bases from V and 0 bases from J; junction bases left unmatched: 3.

This clone was detected only a few times. The V gene is TRBV4-1, the J gene TRBJ2-5, with D perhaps assigned TRBD1 or TRBD2 (5 bases each). Germline CDR1 and CDR2: MGHRA and YSYEKL. The length of the CDR3 is 16 residues. Between the trimmed V and J ends, which lost 3 bases and 1 base, there was a span of 15 bases. The CDR3 DNA is TGCGCCAGCAGCCACCCCTATGGGGGAATCCAAGAGACCCAGTACTTC. As protein: CASSHPYGGIQETQYF.

This clone was counted between two and nine times. This CDR3 reads CASSGRDAETGELFF. The CDR3 DNA follows: TGTGCCAGCAGCGGCCGGGACGCCGAAACCGGGGAGCTGTTTTTT. The chain combines TRBV9 with TRBJ2-2; D assignment may be TRBD1 or TRBD2 (5 bases each). In germline, CDR1 is SGDLS, CDR2 YYNGEE. The CDR3 is 15 residues long. Trimming left V 3 bases short and J 5 bases short, with 14 bases between.

The gene calls are TRBV6-5 and TRBJ1-4, with 8 nucleotides matching TRBD1. Germline V gives CDR1 MNHEY, CDR2 SVGAGI. This CDR3 has 15 residues. Trimming took 5 bases from V and 4 from J; bases not matched to a gene: 6. The CDR3 protein is CASSKTGVNNEKLFF. CDR3 nucleotide sequence: TGTGCCAGCAGTAAGACAGGGGTGAATAATGAAAAACTGTTTTTT.

This chain joins TRBV7-8 and TRBJ2-7; 9 bases are shared with TRBD1. This CDR3 has 16 residues. Germline CDR1 and CDR2: SGHVS and FQNEAQ. The trim removed 4 bases at V and 1 base at J, leaving 8 bases unmatched. The CDR3 loop is CASSSRTGAGSYEQYF. The CDR3 DNA reads TGTGCCAGCAGCTCCAGGACAGGGGCAGGATCCTACGAGCAGTACTTC.

The chain carries TRBV6-5 and TRBJ1-4, with D tentatively TRBD1 (6 bases). Germline V gene data show CDR1 as MNHEY and CDR2 as SVGAGI. The length of the CDR3 is 15 residues. Trimming removed 5 bases from V and 11 bases from J, with 21 bases in between. In DNA form, the CDR3 reads TGTGCCAGCAGTACCCACAGGGTCGGGTCCTCTAAACTGTTTTTT. This encodes CASSTHRVGSSKLFF.

This chain joins TRBV4-2 and TRBJ2-1; 13 bases are a match to TRBD2. The length of the CDR3 is 15 residues. Per germline, CDR1 LGHNA and CDR2 YNFKEQ. After removal of 4 bases from V and 6 bases from J, the junction contained 3 bases not matched to a gene. Here the CDR3 DNA reads TGTGCCAGCAGCCCCGGACTAGCGGGAGCCAATGAGCAGTTCTTC. Translating it yields CASSPGLAGANEQFF.

This sequence joins TRBV7-2 and TRBJ1-2; a weak D match, TRBD1 (5 bases). Trimming took off 3 bases at V and 1 base at J, with 12 bases between the two ends. Germline V gene lookup returns CDR1 SGHTA and CDR2 FQGNSA. The CDR3 loop spans 15 amino acids. CDR3 in amino acids: CASSFRRADNYGYTF. The CDR3 DNA is TGTGCCAGCAGCTTTCGCAGGGCCGATAACTATGGCTACACCTTC.

CDR3 DNA sequence: TGTGCCAGCAGACTAAAGGGACCCCGGGACACAGATACGCAGTATTTT. It translates to CASRLKGPRDTDTQYF. J is TRBJ2-3 and V is TRBV27; D is tentatively TRBD1 or TRBD2 (5 bases each). Germline lookup yields CDR1 MNHEY and CDR2 SMNVEV (reference sequence). Deletions cut 6 bases from V and 2 bases from J, with 18 bases between. This CDR3 is 16 amino acids long.